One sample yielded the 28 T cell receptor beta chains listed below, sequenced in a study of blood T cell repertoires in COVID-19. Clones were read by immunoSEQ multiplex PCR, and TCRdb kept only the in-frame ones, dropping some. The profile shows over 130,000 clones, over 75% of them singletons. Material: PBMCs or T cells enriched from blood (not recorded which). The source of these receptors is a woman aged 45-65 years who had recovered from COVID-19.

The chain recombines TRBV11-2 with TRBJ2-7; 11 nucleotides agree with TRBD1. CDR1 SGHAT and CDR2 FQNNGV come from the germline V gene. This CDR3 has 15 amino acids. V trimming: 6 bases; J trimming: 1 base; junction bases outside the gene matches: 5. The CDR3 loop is CASRSGTGGSYEQYF. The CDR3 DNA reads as TGTGCCAGCAGATCCGGGACAGGGGGATCCTACGAGCAGTACTTC.

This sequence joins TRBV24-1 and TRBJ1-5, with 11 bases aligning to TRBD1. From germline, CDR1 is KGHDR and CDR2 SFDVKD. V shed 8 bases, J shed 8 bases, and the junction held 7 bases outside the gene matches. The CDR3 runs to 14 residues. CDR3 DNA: TGTGCCACCATGGGACAGGGGGATGAGAAGCCCCAGCATTTT. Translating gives CATMGQGDEKPQHF.

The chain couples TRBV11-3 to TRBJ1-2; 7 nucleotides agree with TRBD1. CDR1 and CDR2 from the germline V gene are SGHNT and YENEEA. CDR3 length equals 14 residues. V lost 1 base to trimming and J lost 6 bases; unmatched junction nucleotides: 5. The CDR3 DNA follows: TGTGCCAGCAGCTTAGGAGCAGGGGGAAATGGCTACACCTTC. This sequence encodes CASSLGAGGNGYTF.

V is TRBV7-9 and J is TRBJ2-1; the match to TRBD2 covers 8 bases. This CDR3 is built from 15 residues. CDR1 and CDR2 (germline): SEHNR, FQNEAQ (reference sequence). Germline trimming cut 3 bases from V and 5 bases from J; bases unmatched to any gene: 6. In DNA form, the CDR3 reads TGTGCCAGCAGCTTTCTTCTAGCGGGTAACAATGAGCAGTTCTTC. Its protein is CASSFLLAGNNEQFF.

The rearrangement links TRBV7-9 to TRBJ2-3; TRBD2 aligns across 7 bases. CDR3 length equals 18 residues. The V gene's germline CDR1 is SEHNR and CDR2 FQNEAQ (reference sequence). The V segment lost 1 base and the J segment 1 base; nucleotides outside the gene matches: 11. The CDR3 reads CASSLGIGGVAGTDTQYF. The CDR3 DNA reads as TGTGCCAGCAGCTTAGGAATTGGGGGGGTCGCCGGCACAGATACGCAGTATTTT.

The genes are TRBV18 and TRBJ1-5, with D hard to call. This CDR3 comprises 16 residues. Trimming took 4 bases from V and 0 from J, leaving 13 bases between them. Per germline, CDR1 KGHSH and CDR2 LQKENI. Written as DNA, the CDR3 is TGTGCCAGCTCACAATACGGCGGTACTAGCAATCAGCCCCAGCATTTT. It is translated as CASSQYGGTSNQPQHF.

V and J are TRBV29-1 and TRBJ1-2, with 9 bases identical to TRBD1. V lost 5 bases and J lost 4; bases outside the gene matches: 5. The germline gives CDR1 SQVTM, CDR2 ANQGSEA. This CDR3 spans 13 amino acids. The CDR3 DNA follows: TGCAGCGTTCTCCGACAGGGGGGCTATGGCTACACCTTC. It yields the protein CSVLRQGGYGYTF.

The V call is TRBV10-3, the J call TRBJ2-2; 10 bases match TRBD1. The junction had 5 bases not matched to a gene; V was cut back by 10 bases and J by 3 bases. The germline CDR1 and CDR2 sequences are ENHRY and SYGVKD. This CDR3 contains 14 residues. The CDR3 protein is CATWTGGYTGELFF. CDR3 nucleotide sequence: TGTGCCACCTGGACAGGGGGGTACACCGGGGAGCTGTTTTTT.

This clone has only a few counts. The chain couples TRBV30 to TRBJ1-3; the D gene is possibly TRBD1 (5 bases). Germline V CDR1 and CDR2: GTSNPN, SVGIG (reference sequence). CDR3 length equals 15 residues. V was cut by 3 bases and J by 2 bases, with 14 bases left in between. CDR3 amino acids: CAWSQPRETGNTIYF. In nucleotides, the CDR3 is TGTGCCTGGAGCCAACCCAGGGAAACTGGAAACACCATATATTTT.

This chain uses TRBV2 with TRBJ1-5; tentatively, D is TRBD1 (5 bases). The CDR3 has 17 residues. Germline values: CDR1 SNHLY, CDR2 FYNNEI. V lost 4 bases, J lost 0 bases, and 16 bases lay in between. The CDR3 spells CASSGVGGRGSNQPQHF. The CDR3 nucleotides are TGTGCCAGCAGTGGTGTGGGAGGGAGGGGTAGCAATCAGCCCCAGCATTTT. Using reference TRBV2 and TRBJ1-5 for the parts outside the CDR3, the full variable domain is EPEVTQTPSHQVTQMGQEVILRCVPISNHLYFYWYRQILGQKVEFLVSFYNNEISEKSEIFDDQFSVERPDGSNFTLKIRSTKLEDSAMYFCASSGVGGRGSNQPQHFGDGTRLSIL.

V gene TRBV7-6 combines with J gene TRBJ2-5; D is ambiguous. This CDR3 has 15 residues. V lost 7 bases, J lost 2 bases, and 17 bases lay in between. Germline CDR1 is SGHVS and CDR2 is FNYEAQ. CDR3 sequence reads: CASTPLREPQETQYF. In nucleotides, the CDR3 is TGTGCCAGCACCCCCTTGCGTGAACCTCAAGAGACCCAGTACTTC.

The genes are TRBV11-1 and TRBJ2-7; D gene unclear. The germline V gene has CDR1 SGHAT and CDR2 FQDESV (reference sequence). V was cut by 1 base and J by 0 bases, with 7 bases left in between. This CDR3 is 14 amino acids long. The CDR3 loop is CASSLDFSSYEQYF. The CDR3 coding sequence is TGTGCCAGCAGCTTAGACTTTAGCTCCTACGAGCAGTACTTC. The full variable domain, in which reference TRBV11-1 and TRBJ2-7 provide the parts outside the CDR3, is EAEVAQSPRYKITEKSQAVAFWCDPISGHATLYWYRQILGQGPELLVQFQDESVVDDSQLPKDRFSAERLKGVDSTLKIQPAELGDSAMYLCASSLDFSSYEQYFGPGTRLTVT.

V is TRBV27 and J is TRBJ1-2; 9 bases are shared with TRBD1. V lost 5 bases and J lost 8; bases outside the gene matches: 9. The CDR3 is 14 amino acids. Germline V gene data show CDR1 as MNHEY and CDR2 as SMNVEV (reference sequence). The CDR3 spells CASSPRGQGGGYTF. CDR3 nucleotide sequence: TGTGCCAGCAGTCCCCGGGGACAGGGTGGCGGCTACACCTTC.

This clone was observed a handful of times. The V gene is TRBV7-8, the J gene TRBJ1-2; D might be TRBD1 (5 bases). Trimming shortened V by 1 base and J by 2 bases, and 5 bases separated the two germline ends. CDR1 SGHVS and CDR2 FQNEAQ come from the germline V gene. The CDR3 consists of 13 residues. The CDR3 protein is CASSLGQNYGYTF. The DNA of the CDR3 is TGTGCCAGCAGCTTAGGACAGAACTATGGCTACACCTTC.

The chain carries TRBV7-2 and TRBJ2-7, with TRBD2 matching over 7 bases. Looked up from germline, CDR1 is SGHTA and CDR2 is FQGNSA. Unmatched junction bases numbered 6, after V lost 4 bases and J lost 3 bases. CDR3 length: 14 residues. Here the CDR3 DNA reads TGTGCCAGCAGCTACAGAGCGGGGATCTACGAGCAGTACTTC. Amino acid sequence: CASSYRAGIYEQYF. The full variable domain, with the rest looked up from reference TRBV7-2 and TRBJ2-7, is GAGVSQSPSNKVTEKGKDVELRCDPISGHTALYWYRQSLGQGLEFLIYFQGNSAPDKSGLPSDRFSAERTGGSVSTLTIQRTQQEDSAVYLCASSYRAGIYEQYFGPGTRLTVT.

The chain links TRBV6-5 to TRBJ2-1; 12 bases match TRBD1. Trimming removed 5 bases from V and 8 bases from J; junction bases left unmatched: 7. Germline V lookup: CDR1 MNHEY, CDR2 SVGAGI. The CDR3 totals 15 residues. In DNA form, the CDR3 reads TGTGCCAGCAGTCTTGGGGACAGGGGGCTTTATGAGCAGTTCTTC. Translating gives CASSLGDRGLYEQFF.

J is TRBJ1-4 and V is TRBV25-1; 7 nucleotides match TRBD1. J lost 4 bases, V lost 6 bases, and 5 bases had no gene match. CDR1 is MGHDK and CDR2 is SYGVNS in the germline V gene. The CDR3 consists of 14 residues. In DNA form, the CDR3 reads TGTGCCAGCAGCTCGGGACAGCTTAATGAAAAACTGTTTTTT. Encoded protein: CASSSGQLNEKLFF. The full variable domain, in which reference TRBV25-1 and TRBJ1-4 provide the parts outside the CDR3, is EADIYQTPRYLVIGTGKKITLECSQTMGHDKMYWYQQDPGMELHLIHYSYGVNSTEKGDLSSESTVSRIRTEHFPLTLESARPSHTSQYLCASSSGQLNEKLFFGSGTQLSVL.

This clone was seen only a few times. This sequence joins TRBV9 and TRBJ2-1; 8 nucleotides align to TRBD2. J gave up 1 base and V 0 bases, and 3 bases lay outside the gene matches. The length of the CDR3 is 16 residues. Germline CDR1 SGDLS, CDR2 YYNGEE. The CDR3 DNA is TGTGCCAGCAGCGTAGCGGGGGGGCGTTCCTACAATGAGCAGTTCTTC. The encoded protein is CASSVAGGRSYNEQFF.

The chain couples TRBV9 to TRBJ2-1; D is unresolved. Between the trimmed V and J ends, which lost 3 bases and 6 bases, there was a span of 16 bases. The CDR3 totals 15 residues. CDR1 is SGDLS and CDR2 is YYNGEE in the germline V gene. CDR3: CASSASGSPLNEQFF. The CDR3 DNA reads TGTGCCAGCAGCGCCTCGGGTAGCCCCCTCAATGAGCAGTTCTTC.

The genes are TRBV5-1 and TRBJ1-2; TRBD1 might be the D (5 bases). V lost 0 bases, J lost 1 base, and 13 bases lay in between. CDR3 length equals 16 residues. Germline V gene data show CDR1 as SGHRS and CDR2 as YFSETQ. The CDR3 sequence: CASSLEGREVNYGYTF. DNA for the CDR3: TGCGCCAGCAGCTTGGAGGGCAGGGAAGTTAACTATGGCTACACCTTC.

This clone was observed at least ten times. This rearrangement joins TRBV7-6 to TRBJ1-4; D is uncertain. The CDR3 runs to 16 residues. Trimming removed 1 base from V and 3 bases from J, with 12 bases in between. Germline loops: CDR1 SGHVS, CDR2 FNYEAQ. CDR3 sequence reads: CASSLVGQASNEKLFF. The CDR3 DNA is TGTGCCAGCAGCTTAGTTGGGCAGGCCTCTAATGAAAAACTGTTTTTT. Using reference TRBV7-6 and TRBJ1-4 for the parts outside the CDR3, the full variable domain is GAGVSQSPRYKVTKRGQDVALRCDPISGHVSLYWYRQALGQGPEFLTYFNYEAQQDKSGLPNDRFSAERPEGSISTLTIQRTEQRDSAMYRCASSLVGQASNEKLFFGSGTQLSVL.

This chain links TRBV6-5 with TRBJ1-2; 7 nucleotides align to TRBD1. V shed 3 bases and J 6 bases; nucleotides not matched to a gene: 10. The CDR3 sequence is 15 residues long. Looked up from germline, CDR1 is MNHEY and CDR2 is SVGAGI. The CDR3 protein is CASSYRRDSFNGYTF. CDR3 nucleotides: TGTGCCAGCAGTTATCGCCGGGACAGTTTTAATGGCTACACCTTC.

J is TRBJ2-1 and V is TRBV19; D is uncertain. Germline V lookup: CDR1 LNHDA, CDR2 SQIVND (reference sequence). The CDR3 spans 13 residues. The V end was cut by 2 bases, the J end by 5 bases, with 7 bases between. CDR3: CASSIPTNNEQFF. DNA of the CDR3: TGTGCCAGTAGTATACCCACAAACAATGAGCAGTTCTTC.

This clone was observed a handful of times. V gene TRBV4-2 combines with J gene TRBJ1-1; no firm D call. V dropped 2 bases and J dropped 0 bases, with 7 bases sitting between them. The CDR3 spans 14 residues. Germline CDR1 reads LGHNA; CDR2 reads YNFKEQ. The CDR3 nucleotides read TGTGCCAGCAGCCAAAGCTCCATGAACACTGAAGCTTTCTTT. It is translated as CASSQSSMNTEAFF.

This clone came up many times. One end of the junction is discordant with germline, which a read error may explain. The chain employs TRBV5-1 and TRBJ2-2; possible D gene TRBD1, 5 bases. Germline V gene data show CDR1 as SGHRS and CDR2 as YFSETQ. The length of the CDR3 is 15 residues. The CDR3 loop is CASGPSLRGTGELFF. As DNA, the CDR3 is TGCGCCAGCGGACCCTCCTTAAGGGGCACCGGAGAGCTGTTTTTT.

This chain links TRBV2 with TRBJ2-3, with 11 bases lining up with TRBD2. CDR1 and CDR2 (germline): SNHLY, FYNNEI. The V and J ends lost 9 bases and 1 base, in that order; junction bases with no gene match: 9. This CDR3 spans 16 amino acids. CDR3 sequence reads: CASEIAGGSGTDTQYF. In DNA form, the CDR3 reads TGTGCCAGTGAAATAGCGGGAGGGTCTGGCACAGATACGCAGTATTTT.

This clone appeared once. This chain's CDR3 is CASSFSDTQYF. CDR3 DNA sequence: TGTGCCAGCAGTTTCTCAGATACGCAGTATTTT. The genes are TRBV12-3 or TRBV12-4 and TRBJ2-3; D ambiguous. V was clipped by 3 bases and J by 4 bases, with 2 bases between them. The CDR3 has 11 amino acids.

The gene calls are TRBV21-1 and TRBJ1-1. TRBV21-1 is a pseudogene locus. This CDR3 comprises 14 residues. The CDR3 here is CASSKPRENTEAFF. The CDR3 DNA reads TGTGCCAGCAGCAAACCGAGGGAGAACACTGAAGCTTTCTTT.